This passage covers 30 T cell receptor beta chains from one sample sequenced in a study of cytomegalovirus exposure and HLA in healthy donors. Amplification used 60 Vbeta primers and 13 Jbeta primers. Repertoires were generated with immunoSEQ multiplex PCR, while TCRdb's copy carries only in-frame clones and drops some. The sample lists approximately 140,000 clones, roughly 73% occurring once. The sequenced material came from PBMCs. These receptors came from a man aged 40-49 years in good health and CMV-seronegative.

This rearrangement joins TRBV12-2 to TRBJ2-1; TRBD2 was called by the table and not checked on the DNA. TRBV12-2 is termed a pseudogene. This CDR3 is 14 amino acids long. The CDR3 DNA reads as TGTGCAAGTCGCTTAGCGGGGGGGTACAATGAGCAGTTCTTC. It translates to CASRLAGGYNEQFF.

The J gene is TRBJ1-2, the V gene TRBV6-6; 8 bases are a match to TRBD1. The CDR3 length is 11 residues. With 5 bases clipped from V and 14 bases from J, the junction kept 7 bases outside the gene matches. Germline assignment: CDR1 MNHNY and CDR2 SVGAGI (reference sequence). The CDR3 reads CASSQRTGQTF. CDR3 in DNA: TGTGCCAGCAGTCAGAGGACAGGGCAGACCTTC.

This chain joins TRBV7-9 and TRBJ2-1; maybe TRBD1 (6 bases). CDR1 and CDR2 from the germline V gene are SEHNR and FQNEAQ (reference sequence). The CDR3 length is 14 residues. Trimming left V 1 base short and J 2 bases short, with 6 bases between. The CDR3 DNA follows: TGTGCCAGCAGCTTAGGGGACACCTACAATGAGCAGTTCTTC. Its translation is CASSLGDTYNEQFF.

The chain links TRBV7-7 to TRBJ2-1; 8 nucleotides line up with TRBD1. The trim removed 2 bases at V and 8 bases at J, leaving 5 bases unmatched. Germline V gene sequence: CDR1 SSHAT, CDR2 FNYEAQ (reference sequence). The CDR3 is 14 residues long. The CDR3 region is CASSLQRQGYEQFF. CDR3 DNA sequence: TGTGCCAGCAGCTTACAGAGACAGGGGTATGAGCAGTTCTTC.

V gene TRBV7-3 combines with J gene TRBJ2-1; D is possibly TRBD2 (5 bases). The ends were cut back, 0 bases at V and 4 bases at J, with 19 bases in the middle. The CDR3 is made up of 18 amino acids. The germline V gene encodes CDR1 SGHTA and CDR2 FQGTGA. This CDR3 reads CASSLTGFHPGKYNEQFF. The DNA for the CDR3 is TGTGCCAGCAGCTTAACAGGGTTTCACCCCGGGAAGTACAATGAGCAGTTCTTC.

The rearrangement uses TRBV5-6 and TRBJ2-5, with D uncertain. Trimming pared 0 bases from V and 3 bases from J, leaving 12 bases between. From germline, CDR1 is SGHDT and CDR2 YYEEEE. This CDR3 is 15 amino acids long. CDR3 loop: CASSLGLVPEETQYF. In DNA, the CDR3 is TGTGCCAGCAGCTTGGGATTGGTGCCGGAAGAGACCCAGTACTTC.

The chain joins TRBV11-2 to TRBJ2-6; D might be TRBD1 (6 bases). Germline CDR1 SGHAT, CDR2 FQNNGV. Trimming took off 6 bases at V and 8 bases at J, with 14 bases between the two ends. CDR3 length: 14 amino acids. CDR3 DNA: TGTGCCAGCAGGCCGGCAAGGGACACCAACGTCCTGACTTTC. Translating it yields CASRPARDTNVLTF. Full variable domain (outside the CDR3, taken from reference TRBV11-2 and TRBJ2-6): EAGVAQSPRYKIIEKRQSVAFWCNPISGHATLYWYQQILGQGPKLLIQFQNNGVVDDSQLPKDRFSAERLKGVDSTLKIQPAKLEDSAVYLCASRPARDTNVLTFGAGSRLTVL.

The chain links TRBV10-3 to TRBJ1-5; 8 bases map to TRBD1. The CDR3 covers 15 residues. Germline CDR1 ENHRY, CDR2 SYGVKD. The V and J ends lost 6 bases and 4 bases, in that order; junction bases with no gene match: 8. The CDR3 sequence is CAISTDRGPNQPQHF. The CDR3 DNA follows: TGTGCCATCAGCACCGACAGGGGCCCTAATCAGCCCCAGCATTTT.

This clone was recorded a few times. This sequence joins TRBV12-2 and TRBJ2-2; the D call of TRBD2 is as the table states it, not checked on the DNA. TRBV12-2 is a pseudogene locus. The CDR3 length is 18 residues. CDR3 bases: TGTGCAAGTCGCTTAAAGGTAAGGCGGGGGGGCCCACACCGGGGAGCTGTTTTT. Its protein is CASRLKVRRGGPHRGAVF.

Only one count was recorded for this clone. The chain is built from TRBV2 and TRBJ1-4; 8 bases are shared with TRBD1. V shed 6 bases and J 3 bases; nucleotides not matched to a gene: 9. This CDR3 region has 16 residues. CDR1 and CDR2 (germline): SNHLY, FYNNEI. The CDR3 reads CASRDRQGRANEKLFF. In nucleotides, the CDR3 is TGTGCCAGCAGAGACAGACAGGGGAGGGCTAATGAAAAACTGTTTTTT.

This clone was observed a few times. This chain connects TRBV6-1 to TRBJ1-1; no clear D gene. The ends were cut back, 11 bases at V and 5 bases at J, with 12 bases in the middle. The CDR3 is 11 amino acids. Germline CDR1 and CDR2: MNHNS and SASEGT. CDR3: CALGRWTEAFF. The CDR3 coding sequence is TGTGCCCTGGGGAGATGGACTGAAGCTTTCTTT.

The chain links TRBV9 to TRBJ2-7; 9 bases are shared with TRBD1. The V segment lost 2 bases and the J segment 6 bases; nucleotides outside the gene matches: 6. Germline assignment: CDR1 SGDLS and CDR2 YYNGEE. This CDR3 contains 14 residues. The CDR3 is CASSVSGTGSEQYF. CDR3 bases: TGTGCCAGCAGCGTTTCCGGGACAGGGTCCGAGCAGTACTTC.

This clone occurred a few times. The chain combines TRBV7-8 with TRBJ1-4; D is unclear. Germline-derived CDR1 and CDR2 are SGHVS and FQNEAQ. CDR3 length: 17 residues. V lost 7 bases to trimming and J lost 3 bases, with 21 bases between them. DNA of the CDR3: TGTGCCAGCAACTCGGACCTCCGGCTGGAGGCTAATGAAAAACTGTTTTTT. This codes for CASNSDLRLEANEKLFF.

The table lists this clone with a count of one. The genes are TRBV5-4 and TRBJ1-1; 8 bases fit TRBD1. V lost 4 bases and J lost 0; bases outside the gene matches: 11. This CDR3 is 17 amino acids long. Germline V gene data show CDR1 as SGHNT and CDR2 as YYREEE (reference sequence). DNA for the CDR3: TGTGCCAGCAGCCTTGGGGCAGGGGGCAACATGAACACTGAAGCTTTCTTT. This gives the protein CASSLGAGGNMNTEAFF.

The chain is built from TRBV6-6 and TRBJ1-4; no definite D call. The V gene's germline CDR1 is MNHNY and CDR2 SVGAGI (reference sequence). The CDR3 runs to 15 residues. Trimming took 3 bases from V and 8 from J, leaving 16 bases between them. This CDR3 reads CASSYGTVRQEKLFF. CDR3 in DNA: TGTGCCAGCAGTTATGGTACAGTTAGGCAGGAAAAACTGTTTTTT.

The chain couples TRBV4-2 to TRBJ2-5; 11 bases agree with TRBD2. V lost 0 bases to trimming and J lost 7 bases; unmatched junction nucleotides: 13. The CDR3 length is 18 residues. The V gene's germline CDR1 is LGHNA and CDR2 YNFKEQ. CDR3 sequence: CASSQDPLSGGARGTQYF. CDR3 nucleotides: TGTGCCAGCAGCCAAGATCCCCTTAGCGGGGGGGCCCGAGGGACCCAGTACTTC.

The rearrangement links TRBV27 to TRBJ2-3; D may be TRBD2 (6 bases). Trimming took off 2 bases at V and 4 bases at J, with 10 bases between the two ends. The CDR3 consists of 14 residues. Germline CDR1 and CDR2: MNHEY and SMNVEV (reference sequence). The CDR3 sequence is CASSLGGVPDTQYF. The CDR3 region has the DNA TGTGCCAGCAGTTTAGGAGGGGTCCCAGATACGCAGTATTTT.

The rearrangement joins TRBV2 to TRBJ1-6, with D possibly matching TRBD1 (6 bases). Trimming pared 8 bases from V and 9 bases from J, leaving 20 bases between. Per the germline V gene, CDR1 is SNHLY and CDR2 is FYNNEI. This CDR3 contains 15 residues. The CDR3 protein is CASSPDRVGGSPLHF. DNA of the CDR3: TGTGCCAGCTCACCAGACCGGGTAGGGGGTTCACCCCTCCACTTT.

The CDR3 here is CASSLTNEKLFF. CDR3 in DNA: TGCGCCAGCAGCCTCACTAATGAAAAACTGTTTTTT. This chain links TRBV5-1 with TRBJ1-4, with D hard to call. Looked up from germline, CDR1 is SGHRS and CDR2 is YFSETQ. Trimming took off 4 bases at V and 2 bases at J, with 3 bases between the two ends. The CDR3 is made up of 12 amino acids.

About this clone: This sample includes further DNA sequences coding for the same CDR3. The rearrangement links TRBV6-5 to TRBJ1-1, with 7 bases aligning to TRBD1. This CDR3 is 16 amino acids long. CDR1 is MNHEY, CDR2 SVGAGI, per germline. Trimming at V came to 3 bases and at J to 11 bases, leaving 18 bases not matched to a gene. The CDR3 DNA is TGTGCCAGCAGTTATAGTCGGGCTCAGGGGGATCTGAAGGCTTTCTTT. Its translation: CASSYSRAQGDLKAFF.

V gene TRBV7-9 combines with J gene TRBJ1-2; the D gene is possibly TRBD1 (5 bases). The CDR3 length is 16 residues. Per germline, CDR1 SEHNR and CDR2 FQNEAQ (reference sequence). V lost 0 bases and J lost 0, with 11 bases in between. In DNA, the CDR3 is TGTGCCAGCAGCTTAGCGCTGACAGCGCCTAACTATGGCTACACCTTC. It encodes CASSLALTAPNYGYTF.

A few counts support this clone. DNA for the CDR3: TGTGCCAGCAGTCGCCGGGGACAGAGGACTTTCTTT. It codes for CASSRRGQRTFF. The chain recombines TRBV6-6 with TRBJ1-1; 7 nucleotides agree with TRBD1. The CDR3 is 12 amino acids. J lost 12 bases, V lost 5 bases, and 9 bases had no gene match. CDR1 is MNHNY and CDR2 is SVGAGI in the germline V gene (reference sequence).

In its sample, this clone was seen many times. The chain couples TRBV9 to TRBJ1-2; possibly TRBD1 for D (5 bases). V lost 0 bases, J lost 8 bases, and 14 bases lay in between. The CDR3 loop spans 14 amino acids. The V gene's germline CDR1 is SGDLS and CDR2 YYNGEE. DNA for the CDR3: TGTGCCAGCAGCGTAGGGGGGGACTGGGACGGCTACACCTTC. It is translated as CASSVGGDWDGYTF.

The chain is built from TRBV11-3 and TRBJ2-2; D may be TRBD2 (5 bases). The CDR3 is made up of 15 amino acids. V was shortened by 5 bases and J by 3 bases, with 13 bases between the two germline ends. CDR1 and CDR2 from the germline V gene are SGHNT and YENEEA. Here the CDR3 DNA reads TGTGCCAGCAGCCCCGGACTCCACCACACCGGGGAGCTGTTTTTT. It specifies CASSPGLHHTGELFF.

A few counts support this clone. The chain couples TRBV7-2 to TRBJ2-5, with 11 bases aligning to TRBD2. CDR3 length equals 16 residues. V dropped 4 bases and J dropped 1; count of bases not matched to a gene: 5. The germline V gene has CDR1 SGHTA and CDR2 FQGNSA. The CDR3 coding sequence is TGTGCCAGCAGCTCCTCTAGCGGGGGGCGCCAAGAGACCCAGTACTTC. This codes for CASSSSSGGRQETQYF. The variable domain in full, with the rest retrieved from reference TRBV7-2 and TRBJ2-5, is GAGVSQSPSNKVTEKGKDVELRCDPISGHTALYWYRQSLGQGLEFLIYFQGNSAPDKSGLPSDRFSAERTGGSVSTLTIQRTQQEDSAVYLCASSSSSGGRQETQYFGPGTRLLVL.

This clone was counted a few times. The V and J genes are TRBV6-1 and TRBJ1-5, with no clear D. The CDR3 consists of 13 residues. Trimming cost V 11 bases and J 2 bases, with 13 bases left between them. From germline, CDR1 is MNHNS and CDR2 SASEGT. CDR3 loop: CASTSAGNQPQHF. The CDR3 DNA sequence: TGTGCCTCCACGTCCGCAGGCAATCAGCCCCAGCATTTT.

The chain has TRBV5-4 and TRBJ2-3; TRBD1 matches at 8 bases. The CDR3 totals 13 residues. Germline CDR1 and CDR2: SGHNT and YYREEE (reference sequence). Trimming cost V 3 bases and J 6 bases; bases outside gene matches: 3. Written as DNA, the CDR3 is TGTGCCAGCAGCTACGGACAGGGTGATACGCAGTATTTT. Its translation: CASSYGQGDTQYF.

The J gene is TRBJ2-2, the V gene TRBV2, with 11 bases identical to TRBD2. The CDR3 covers 16 residues. Trimming cost V 6 bases and J 7 bases; bases outside gene matches: 10. The germline V gene encodes CDR1 SNHLY and CDR2 FYNNEI. CDR3 residues: CASSRASGGNIGELFF. CDR3 DNA: TGTGCCAGCAGCCGGGCTAGCGGGGGGAATATCGGGGAGCTGTTTTTT.

The chain links TRBV19 to TRBJ1-5; TRBD1 agrees at 8 bases. The V gene end was trimmed by 3 bases and the J gene end by 7 bases; junction bases not matched to a gene: 8. The CDR3 covers 15 residues. Per the germline V gene, CDR1 is LNHDA and CDR2 is SQIVND (reference sequence). The CDR3 loop reads CASSIMDREGQPQHF. DNA for the CDR3: TGTGCCAGTAGTATCATGGACAGGGAGGGACAGCCCCAGCATTTT.

This chain joins TRBV30 and TRBJ2-2; a possible D gene is TRBD2 (7 bases). V was trimmed by 3 bases and J by 5 bases, leaving 16 bases between them. The CDR3 length is 15 residues. CDR1 is GTSNPN and CDR2 is SVGIG in the germline V gene (reference sequence). In DNA, the CDR3 is TGTGCCTGGAGGAATCGCGGGGGCGGAACCGGGGAGCTGTTTTTT. Encoded protein: CAWRNRGGGTGELFF.